The 7 T cell receptor beta chains in this list originate from one sample, sequenced in a study of T cell changes during pregnancy in multiple sclerosis. Produced via immunoSEQ multiplex PCR; TCRdb's table is partial and in-frame only. The sample records approximately 69,000 clones, roughly 94% being singletons. This specimen was peripheral blood, taken in the third trimester of pregnancy. Receptors were obtained from a female donor with multiple sclerosis, enrolled in a pregnancy study.

The chain couples TRBV9 to TRBJ2-6, with no clear D. Looked up from germline, CDR1 is SGDLS and CDR2 is YYNGEE. The CDR3 is 15 residues long. V dropped 2 bases and J dropped 1 base, with 7 bases sitting between them. The CDR3 coding sequence is TGTGCCAGCAGCGTCTTTTCTTCTGGGGCCAACGTCCTGACTTTC. It codes for CASSVFSSGANVLTF.

Here the CDR3 DNA reads TGTGCCAGCAGCGTAGCCCCAGAGAACACTGAAGCTTTCTTT. Protein: CASSVAPENTEAFF. The genes are TRBV9 and TRBJ1-1; D is ambiguous. The V end was cut by 0 bases, the J end by 1 base, with 7 bases between. This CDR3 region has 14 residues. The germline V gene encodes CDR1 SGDLS and CDR2 YYNGEE.

This sequence joins TRBV7-3 and TRBJ2-6; D might be TRBD1 (6 bases). Trimming pared 1 base from V and 0 bases from J, leaving 22 bases between. There are 21 residues in the CDR3. Germline CDR1 is SGHTA and CDR2 is FQGTGA. The CDR3 DNA is TGTGCCAGCAGCTTAAGTCCTGGGGACGGAGACAGGAGCTCTGGGGCCAACGTCCTGACTTTC. Amino acid sequence: CASSLSPGDGDRSSGANVLTF.

This clone was picked up one time. This chain links TRBV5-6 with TRBJ1-1; tentatively, D is TRBD1 (5 bases). This CDR3 region has 14 residues. Germline CDR1 and CDR2: SGHDT and YYEEEE. The ends were cut back, 4 bases at V and 0 bases at J, with 10 bases in the middle. The CDR3 loop reads CASSPDRMNTEAFF. CDR3 nucleotides: TGTGCCAGCAGCCCTGACAGAATGAACACTGAAGCTTTCTTT.

The rearrangement links TRBV6-6 to TRBJ1-4; D remains ambiguous. Germline V lookup: CDR1 MNHNY, CDR2 SVGAGI (reference sequence). The CDR3 sequence is 14 residues long. Trimming stripped 2 bases from V and 0 bases from J, with 4 bases between. Here the CDR3 DNA reads TGTGCCAGCAGTTACCAAACAACTAATGAAAAACTGTTTTTT. Its translation: CASSYQTTNEKLFF.

This chain uses TRBV22-1 with TRBJ1-5; the table's D call, TRBD1, has no DNA check behind it. TRBV22-1 is listed as a pseudogene. There are 18 residues in the CDR3. CDR3 in DNA: TGTCCTGGGAGCGCACCCAGGGTATGCCTATGGAGCAATCAGCCCCAGCATTTT. Translating gives CPGSAPRVCLWSNQPQHF.

The rearrangement links TRBV19 to TRBJ1-2, with 7 bases identical to TRBD1. V gave up 4 bases and J gave up 3 bases; unmatched junction bases: 8. CDR1 and CDR2 from the germline V gene are LNHDA and SQIVND (reference sequence). The CDR3 length is 15 residues. CDR3 nucleotides: TGTGCCAGTAGTAGTCCGGACAGGAGGCACTATGGCTACACCTTC. It codes for CASSSPDRRHYGYTF.